Reported below is one T cell receptor beta chain. Its antigen is currently unknown. The data derive from a study of T cell responses to AZD1222 COVID-19 vaccine. Clones were sequenced by immunoSEQ multiplex PCR, and TCRdb holds only the in-frame ones, with some missing. This sample has more than 70,000 clones, with approximately 88% found just once. This CDR3 comprises 14 residues. Germline lookup yields CDR1 SEHNR and CDR2 FQNEAQ (reference sequence). V dropped 1 base and J dropped 1 base, with 7 bases sitting between them. General study findings and limits: The donors showed a predominance of white British ancestry and of females, with possible underestimation of clonal diversity. The reported proportion of spike-specific TCRs targeting unmutated variant regions was nearly half.

The chain couples TRBV7-9 to TRBJ2-5; D ambiguous. This specimen was peripheral blood, taken 28 days after the second AZD1222 dose. This sequence originates from an adult who received the AZD1222 COVID-19 vaccine. CDR3 in DNA: TGTGCCAGCAGCTTAGTTGGGGTCCAAGAGACCCAGTACTTC. This sequence encodes CASSLVGVQETQYF.